The 2 T cell receptor beta chains reported below all come from one sample, sequenced in a study of cytomegalovirus exposure and HLA in healthy donors. Vbeta (60) and Jbeta (13) primers were used in the PCR. TCRdb's table, derived via immunoSEQ multiplex PCR, lists solely in-frame clones and lacks some. The table has some 150,000 clones, 60% to 80% seen once. The source material was PBMCs. The receptors stem from a man between 60 and 70 years old in good health and CMV-seronegative.

The chain has TRBV29-1 and TRBJ2-7; 7 bases are shared with TRBD1. The V segment lost 5 bases and the J segment 3 bases; nucleotides outside the gene matches: 7. This CDR3 contains 13 residues. The germline V gene has CDR1 SQVTM and CDR2 ANQGSEA. The CDR3 sequence is CSVRSRGNYEQYF. In DNA form, the CDR3 reads TGCAGCGTTCGTTCCAGGGGGAACTACGAGCAGTACTTC.

Here the CDR3 reads CASSLMDSNQPQHF. In DNA, the CDR3 is TGTGCCAGCAGCCTAATGGACAGTAATCAGCCCCAGCATTTT. The chain has TRBV7-9 and TRBJ1-5, with D perhaps matching TRBD1 (6 bases). The CDR3 runs to 14 residues. V lost 5 bases to trimming and J lost 4 bases, with 12 bases between them. Germline-derived CDR1 and CDR2 are SEHNR and FQNEAQ (reference sequence).